This is a list of T cell receptor beta chains from one sample in a study of T cells in Graves' hyperthyroidism and ophthalmopathy. TCRdb re-derived calls from the multiplex PCR reads in MiXCR, one entry per CDR3 protein. The profile shows around 500,000 distinct CDR3 sequences, 12% to 15% of them singletons. Sequenced material: blood. Every receptor here comes from a woman aged 40-49 years with Graves' hyperthyroidism. Both conserved end residues are part of each CDR3. D genes are given only for firm matches. A clone size is listed for some rows: how often the clone was seen (once, few, many), or a class if it is expanded.

cdr3_aa,cdr3_nt,clone_size,v_call,j_call,d_call
CASSTQDYEQYF,TGTGCCAGCAGCACCCAGGATTACGAGCAGTACTTC,many,TRBV5-5,TRBJ2-7,-
CSAPRIGATEAFF,TGCAGTGCCCCGAGGATTGGGGCCACTGAAGCTTTCTTT,many,TRBV20-1,TRBJ1-1,-
CASNWDGFSYEQYF,TGCGCCAGCAATTGGGACGGATTCTCCTACGAGCAGTACTTC,many,TRBV5-1,TRBJ2-7,-
CASSQKTEPSTDTQYF,TGCGCCAGCAGCCAAAAAACGGAACCAAGCACAGATACGCAGTATTTT,few,TRBV4-1,TRBJ2-3,-
CASSPTTGGTDTQYF,TGTGCCAGCAGTCCGACGACAGGGGGGACAGATACGCAGTATTTT,-,TRBV27,TRBJ2-3,TRBD1
CASSRVRGTEAFF,TGTGCCAGTAGTAGGGTCAGAGGGACTGAAGCTTTCTTT,many,TRBV19,TRBJ1-1,-
CAWSVRGSNQPQHF,TGTGCCTGGAGTGTAAGGGGTAGCAATCAGCCCCAGCATTTT,many,TRBV30,TRBJ1-5,-
CASSRQTSGGDNEQFF,TGCGCCAGCAGCCGACAGACTAGCGGAGGGGACAATGAGCAGTTCTTC,-,TRBV4-1,TRBJ2-1,TRBD2
CASMGTVHSGELFF,TGTGCCAGCATGGGGACGGTCCATAGCGGGGAGCTGTTTTTT,-,TRBV27,TRBJ2-2,-
CAISSSGTSYEQYF,TGTGCCATCAGTAGTAGCGGGACGTCCTACGAGCAGTACTTC,few,TRBV10-3,TRBJ2-7,TRBD2
CASKLTGPVYGYTF,TGTGCCAGCAAATTGACAGGGCCTGTCTATGGCTACACCTTC,many,TRBV12-3/TRBV12-4,TRBJ1-2,TRBD1
CASSMGVWSNYGYTF,TGTGCCAGCAGCATGGGAGTTTGGTCAAACTATGGCTACACCTTC,-,TRBV11-2,TRBJ1-2,-
CASSLGGPGAGELFF,TGCGCCAGCAGCTTGGGCGGACCAGGGGCCGGGGAGCTGTTTTTT,many,TRBV5-1,TRBJ2-2,-
CASSLRGGTEAFF,TGTGCCAGCAGCTTAAGGGGGGGCACTGAAGCTTTCTTT,many,TRBV7-2,TRBJ1-1,-
CTSSLARAAYEQYF,TGTACCAGCAGCTTAGCGCGGGCGGCCTACGAGCAGTACTTC,-,TRBV7-2,TRBJ2-7,-
CASSLQGSPLPQHF,TGTGCCAGCAGCTTACAGGGGTCCCCTTTGCCCCAGCATTTT,few,TRBV3-1,TRBJ1-5,TRBD1
CASSPLTGTDNSPLHF,TGTGCCAGCAGTCCCTTGACAGGGACCGATAATTCACCCCTCCACTTT,few,TRBV2,TRBJ1-6,TRBD1
CASSHLEQGNYGYTF,TGTGCCAGCAGCCACCTGGAACAGGGGAACTATGGCTACACCTTC,many,TRBV3-1,TRBJ1-2,TRBD1
CASRIRAGERGEQFF,TGTGCCAGCAGAATTCGCGCGGGGGAGCGCGGTGAGCAGTTCTTC,many,TRBV7-2,TRBJ2-1,TRBD2
CSAGGLAAEQYF,TGCAGTGCGGGAGGACTAGCGGCTGAGCAGTACTTC,few,TRBV20-1,TRBJ2-7,TRBD2
CSARSQPAYEQYF,TGCAGTGCTAGATCTCAGCCAGCCTACGAGCAGTACTTC,many,TRBV20-1,TRBJ2-7,-
CASSLVGTMGEKLFF,TGTGCCAGCAGCTTAGTGGGTACAATGGGTGAAAAACTGTTTTTT,-,TRBV11-2,TRBJ1-4,-
CASRSGGGLSYEQYF,TGTGCCAGCAGGTCCGGGGGGGGCCTCTCCTACGAGCAGTACTTC,many,TRBV6-2/TRBV6-3,TRBJ2-7,TRBD2
CASSPIGGGEQYF,TGTGCCAGCTCACCCATAGGGGGTGGAGAGCAGTACTTC,many,TRBV18,TRBJ2-7,-
CASSVGGGPMGEQFF,TGTGCCAGCAGCGTAGGGGGAGGGCCCATGGGTGAGCAGTTCTTC,few,TRBV18,TRBJ2-1,-
CASSPLAGGQTDTQYF,TGTGCCAGCAGCCCACTAGCGGGAGGCCAGACAGATACGCAGTATTTT,few,TRBV5-6,TRBJ2-3,TRBD2
CASSHRALSGRSYEQYF,TGTGCCAGCAGCCACCGGGCCCTATCGGGACGCTCCTACGAGCAGTACTTC,once,TRBV13,TRBJ2-7,-
CSVVGFHEQYF,TGCAGCGTTGTTGGGTTTCACGAGCAGTACTTC,many,TRBV29-1,TRBJ2-7,-
CASSLWTSGRGPEQYF,TGTGCCAGCAGTTTATGGACTAGCGGGAGAGGACCCGAGCAGTACTTC,many,TRBV28,TRBJ2-7,TRBD2
CASKRLDEQFF,TGTGCCAGCAAGCGGTTGGATGAGCAGTTCTTC,few,TRBV12-3/TRBV12-4,TRBJ2-1,-
CATGGSDEQYF,TGTGCCACCGGTGGAAGCGACGAGCAGTACTTC,few,TRBV19,TRBJ2-7,-
CASSLVRPYEQYF,TGTGCCAGCAGCCTAGTTAGGCCCTACGAGCAGTACTTC,many,TRBV7-4,TRBJ2-7,-
CSARNSGTGRLYGYTF,TGCAGTGCTAGGAATTCCGGGACAGGGCGGCTCTATGGCTACACCTTC,few,TRBV20-1,TRBJ1-2,TRBD1
CASTPTRQGARGYTF,TGTGCCAGCACCCCAACCCGACAGGGGGCGCGGGGCTACACCTTC,many,TRBV6-1,TRBJ1-2,TRBD1
CASSDPGQAYEQYF,TGCGCCAGCAGCGACCCAGGACAGGCCTACGAGCAGTACTTC,-,TRBV5-1,TRBJ2-7,TRBD1
CASSEGQGTETQYF,TGTGCCAGCAGTGAGGGACAGGGAACCGAGACCCAGTACTTC,many,TRBV6-1,TRBJ2-5,TRBD1
CASSSLGQGAGYTF,TGTGCCAGCAGTTCCCTAGGACAGGGGGCGGGCTACACCTTC,few,TRBV12-3/TRBV12-4,TRBJ1-2,TRBD1
CASSQETSANTGELFF,TGTGCCAGCAGCCAAGAGACTAGCGCGAACACCGGGGAGCTGTTTTTT,few,TRBV4-2,TRBJ2-2,TRBD2
CASSIGLRETQYF,TGTGCCAGTAGTATAGGTCTAAGGGAGACCCAGTACTTC,few,TRBV19,TRBJ2-5,-
CSVEDFAGEGYNEQFF,TGCAGCGTTGAAGATTTCGCGGGAGAAGGCTACAATGAGCAGTTCTTC,-,TRBV29-1,TRBJ2-1,TRBD2
CSVGPRSSYEQYF,TGCAGCGTCGGTCCGAGGAGCTCCTACGAGCAGTACTTC,many,TRBV29-1,TRBJ2-7,-
CASCPPINQPQHF,TGTGCCAGCTGTCCCCCCATAAATCAGCCCCAGCATTTT,few,TRBV28,TRBJ1-5,-
CASSATGDSTNEKLFF,TGTGCCAGCAGTGCTACCGGGGACTCAACTAATGAAAAACTGTTTTTT,few,TRBV28,TRBJ1-4,-
CASTSGQLNTEAFF,TGTGCCAGCACCTCGGGACAGTTGAACACTGAAGCTTTCTTT,few,TRBV28,TRBJ1-1,TRBD1
CSAPGLRQETQYF,TGCAGTGCTCCGGGACTCCGACAAGAGACCCAGTACTTC,many,TRBV20-1,TRBJ2-5,-
CSVGQRLVTDTQYF,TGCAGCGTTGGACAGCGCCTAGTCACAGATACGCAGTATTTT,-,TRBV29-1,TRBJ2-3,-
CASSDREESTGELFF,TGCGCCAGCAGTGACAGGGAAGAATCCACCGGGGAGCTGTTTTTT,few,TRBV10-1,TRBJ2-2,-
CASFFLGSGANVLTF,TGTGCCTCCTTTTTTTTGGGCTCTGGGGCCAACGTCCTGACTTTC,-,TRBV30,TRBJ2-6,-
CASSLQTGLNTEAFF,TGTGCCAGCAGTTTACAGACAGGGTTGAACACTGAAGCTTTCTTT,-,TRBV28,TRBJ1-1,TRBD1
CATSRVGEGLAGPYEQYF,TGTGCCACCAGCAGAGTTGGAGAAGGACTAGCGGGACCCTACGAGCAGTACTTC,-,TRBV7-9,TRBJ2-7,TRBD2
CASSPPGTEGWNIQYF,TGTGCCAGCAGCCCCCCGGGGACAGAAGGTTGGAACATTCAGTACTTC,-,TRBV7-9,TRBJ2-4,TRBD1
CASSVGRHDSYNEQFF,TGTGCCAGCAGCGTGGGACGGCATGACTCCTACAATGAGCAGTTCTTC,-,TRBV9,TRBJ2-1,-
CASSFQGGSSYEQYF,TGTGCCAGCAGTTTCCAGGGCGGGAGCTCCTACGAGCAGTACTTC,many,TRBV28,TRBJ2-7,TRBD2
CASSYDRDYGYTF,TGTGCCAGCAGTTACGACAGGGACTATGGCTACACCTTC,-,TRBV12-3/TRBV12-4,TRBJ1-2,TRBD1
CATSDLGDRVSGELFF,TGTGCCACCAGTGATTTAGGGGACAGGGTTTCCGGGGAGCTGTTTTTT,-,TRBV24-1,TRBJ2-2,TRBD1
CASSLGSGADSPLHF,TGCGCCAGCAGCTTGGGGTCAGGGGCGGATTCACCCCTCCACTTT,-,TRBV5-1,TRBJ1-6,-
CASTRLGARPQETQYF,TGTGCCAGCACCCGCCTGGGGGCCAGGCCTCAAGAGACCCAGTACTTC,-,TRBV11-2,TRBJ2-5,-